This TCR beta chain was retrieved from a study of T cells in Graves' hyperthyroidism and ophthalmopathy. Findings and limits, study-wide: Progression to ophthalmopathy was predicted a median of 6.5 months early.

Pregnant or lactating patients were excluded, as were those with uncontrolled infection or other autoimmune disease. The diagnostic basis comprised clinical symptoms, serum thyroxine and TRAb, thyroid ultrasound and orbital computed tomography. Each 10 ml fresh peripheral blood draw supplied the PBMCs. Turning to this clonotype: Its antigen is undetermined.

Amplification of TCR beta CDR3 regions was performed using RNA transcripts as template. The TCR CDR3 was amplified in a first-round RT-PCR using the HTBI primer set. TCRdb re-called the multiplex PCR reads with MiXCR, one entry per CDR3 protein. Of 500,000 to 650,000 distinct CDR3 sequences in the sample, approximately 17% are singletons; the top ten hold approximately 18%. Sequencing input: blood. This clonotype was sampled from a woman aged 18-29 years with Graves' ophthalmopathy.

CDR3 bases: TGTGCCAGCACCGAGCGGGGGGCAGGCACAGATACGCAGTATTTT. Protein sequence: CASTERGAGTDTQYF. This chain uses TRBV6-1 with TRBJ2-3; 9 positions match TRBD2. Losses at the gene ends were 7 bases for V and 1 base for J; bases not matched to a gene: 6. In germline, CDR1 is MNHNS, CDR2 SASEGT. The length of the CDR3 is 15 residues.